This paragraph reports one TCR beta chain. Its antigen is currently unknown. PCR employed 60 Vbeta and 13 Jbeta primers. The assay was immunoSEQ multiplex PCR, and TCRdb's table has in-frame clones only and misses some. The sample lists 150,000 to 200,000 clones, about 81% occurring once. The V segment lost 5 bases and the J segment 3 bases; nucleotides outside the gene matches: 5. The germline V gene encodes CDR1 MDHEN and CDR2 SYDVKM. This CDR3 comprises 15 residues. The record originates from a study of cytomegalovirus exposure and HLA in healthy donors. Study-wide results and caveats: Sequencing likely produced, as an artifact, a cluster of highly shared sequence variants. Later analysis associated a missense DCLRE1C variant with TCR beta V- and J-gene trimming.

The sequenced sample was PBMCs. This chain uses TRBV28 with TRBJ2-2, with TRBD2 matching 8 bases. The receptor was isolated from a woman in her late teens or twenties in good health and CMV-seronegative. DNA of the CDR3: TGTGCCAGCAGTAAAGCGGGAGTAGACACCGGGGAGCTGTTTTTT. Its translation is CASSKAGVDTGELFF.